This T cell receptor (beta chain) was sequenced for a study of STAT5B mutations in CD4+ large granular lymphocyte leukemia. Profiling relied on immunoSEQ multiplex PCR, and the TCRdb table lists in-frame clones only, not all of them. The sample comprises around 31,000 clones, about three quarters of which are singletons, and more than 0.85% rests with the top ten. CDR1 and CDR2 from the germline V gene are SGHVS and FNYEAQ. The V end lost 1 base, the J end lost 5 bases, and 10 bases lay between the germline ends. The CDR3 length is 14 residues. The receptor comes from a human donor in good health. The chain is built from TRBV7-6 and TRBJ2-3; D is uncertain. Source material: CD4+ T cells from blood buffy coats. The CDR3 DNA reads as TGTGCCAGCAGCTTAGAAGGGATCCAAGATACGCAGTATTTT. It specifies CASSLEGIQDTQYF.